This T cell receptor beta chain derives from a study of T cells in localized non-small cell lung cancer. The table came from immunoSEQ multiplex PCR; TCRdb's copy has only in-frame clones and leaves some out. In the table there are 24,000 or so clones, 75% to 90% of which are singletons. CDR1 and CDR2 from the germline V gene are DFQATT and SNEGSKA (reference sequence). V was shortened by 2 bases and J by 3 bases, with 5 bases between the two germline ends. The CDR3 runs to 11 residues. The receptor was isolated from a female donor older than 55 with stage I lung adenocarcinoma. Here the sequenced sample was peripheral blood, taken before any cancer treatment. The J gene is TRBJ2-7, the V gene TRBV20-1; the D gene is possibly TRBD1 (5 bases). CDR3 sequence: CSARQGYEQYF. CDR3 sequence (DNA): TGCAGTGCTAGACAGGGCTACGAGCAGTACTTC.